The rows below give T cell receptor beta chains drawn from one sample of a study of spatial heterogeneity in lung cancer. TCRdb reanalysed the 5' RACE reads using MiXCR and keeps one entry per CDR3 protein. Among roughly 39,000 distinct CDR3 sequences listed, 6.5% to 8.5% were seen once. Sequencing was performed on PBMCs, taken at surgery. These TCRs come from a male donor with early-stage non-small cell lung cancer. CDR3s include the opening cysteine and the closing phenylalanine or tryptophan. Fields, in order: J gene, V gene, clone size, D gene, CDR3 DNA, CDR3 protein. A D gene is named only where the DNA matches it firmly. The size entry is marked missing in some rows and otherwise reads once, few, many or a size class.

j_call: TRBJ2-5
v_call: TRBV7-3
clone_size: many
d_call: TRBD1
cdr3_nt: TGTGCCAGCAGCCTGGTCTCCGGGACAGTCCAAGAGACCCAGTACTTC
cdr3_aa: CASSLVSGTVQETQYF

j_call: TRBJ1-2
v_call: TRBV6-2/TRBV6-3
clone_size: many
d_call: .
cdr3_nt: TGTGCCAGCAGCTCTTCAGACATATATGGCTACACCTTC
cdr3_aa: CASSSSDIYGYTF

j_call: TRBJ1-1
v_call: TRBV6-1
clone_size: many
d_call: .
cdr3_nt: TGTGCCAGCGGTGCCGGCGGGAACACTGAAGCTTTCTTT
cdr3_aa: CASGAGGNTEAFF

j_call: TRBJ2-3
v_call: TRBV6-5
clone_size: .
d_call: .
cdr3_nt: TGTGCCAGCAGTCTTGGTGCCCTGGATACGCAGTATTTT
cdr3_aa: CASSLGALDTQYF

j_call: TRBJ1-1
v_call: TRBV7-8
clone_size: few
d_call: .
cdr3_nt: TGTGCCAGCAGCTCCGACGGGAACACTGAAGCTTTCTTT
cdr3_aa: CASSSDGNTEAFF

j_call: TRBJ2-3
v_call: TRBV18
clone_size: few
d_call: .
cdr3_nt: TGTGCCAGCTCACCAGGCGAGTGGAGCACAGATACGCAGTATTTT
cdr3_aa: CASSPGEWSTDTQYF

j_call: TRBJ2-1
v_call: TRBV7-6
clone_size: .
d_call: .
cdr3_nt: TGTGCCAGCAGCTTAGTGGTGGGAGATCATGAGCAGTTCTTC
cdr3_aa: CASSLVVGDHEQFF

j_call: TRBJ2-2
v_call: TRBV11-3
clone_size: .
d_call: .
cdr3_nt: TGTGTCAGCAGCTTAGTACGATGGGTGGCCGCGGAGCTGTTTTTT
cdr3_aa: CVSSLVRWVAAELFF

j_call: TRBJ2-3
v_call: TRBV6-4
clone_size: .
d_call: .
cdr3_nt: TGTGCCAGCAAAAGCGGCCAGTCCACAGATACGCAGTATTTT
cdr3_aa: CASKSGQSTDTQYF

j_call: TRBJ2-6
v_call: TRBV29-1
clone_size: many
d_call: TRBD1
cdr3_nt: TGCAGCGTACGACAGGGGGCTGGGGCCAACGTCCTGACTTTC
cdr3_aa: CSVRQGAGANVLTF

j_call: TRBJ2-7
v_call: TRBV5-1
clone_size: .
d_call: .
cdr3_nt: TGCGCCAGCAGCTTGGAGCAGGTTTTTCACGAGCAGTACTTC
cdr3_aa: CASSLEQVFHEQYF

j_call: TRBJ2-1
v_call: TRBV5-1
clone_size: .
d_call: .
cdr3_nt: TGCGCCAGCAGCTTGGTACCCGGGCTTAGCTCCTACAATGAGCAGTTCTTC
cdr3_aa: CASSLVPGLSSYNEQFF

j_call: TRBJ2-7
v_call: TRBV6-2/TRBV6-3
clone_size: many
d_call: .
cdr3_nt: TGTGCCAGCAGGCACCCCGGGACACCCTATTACGAGCAGTACTTC
cdr3_aa: CASRHPGTPYYEQYF

j_call: TRBJ2-1
v_call: TRBV7-3
clone_size: many
d_call: TRBD2
cdr3_nt: TGTGCCAGCAGTCCCTGGACTAGCGCTTACAATGAGCAGTTCTTC
cdr3_aa: CASSPWTSAYNEQFF

j_call: TRBJ2-1
v_call: TRBV29-1
clone_size: many
d_call: TRBD2
cdr3_nt: TGCAGCGTTGAAGAGGTGGGACTACGATACAATGAGCAGTTCTTC
cdr3_aa: CSVEEVGLRYNEQFF

j_call: TRBJ2-3
v_call: TRBV15
clone_size: few
d_call: .
cdr3_nt: TGTGCCACCAGAGAGACTAAACTAGCCGGCACAGATACGCAGTATTTT
cdr3_aa: CATRETKLAGTDTQYF

j_call: TRBJ1-2
v_call: TRBV28
clone_size: many
d_call: TRBD1
cdr3_nt: TGTGCCAGCAGCGTGACAGGGGGACCACCGAACTATGGCTACACCTTC
cdr3_aa: CASSVTGGPPNYGYTF

j_call: TRBJ1-2
v_call: TRBV20-1
clone_size: few
d_call: TRBD1
cdr3_nt: TGCAGTGCTAGAGCTGGACACGGACAGGGGGTCGACTATGGCTACACCTTC
cdr3_aa: CSARAGHGQGVDYGYTF

j_call: TRBJ1-2
v_call: TRBV12-3/TRBV12-4
clone_size: .
d_call: TRBD1
cdr3_nt: TGTGCCAGCAGTTCACAGGGGGCGGATGGCTACACCTTC
cdr3_aa: CASSSQGADGYTF

j_call: TRBJ2-5
v_call: TRBV3-1
clone_size: many
d_call: .
cdr3_nt: TGTGCCAGCAGCCAGCGAGAGACTCGCCTTGAAGGAGGCCAGTACTTC
cdr3_aa: CASSQRETRLEGGQYF

j_call: TRBJ1-2
v_call: TRBV9
clone_size: many
d_call: .
cdr3_nt: TGTGCCAGCAGCGTAGACTACACAGCTTATGGCTACACCTTC
cdr3_aa: CASSVDYTAYGYTF

j_call: TRBJ2-1
v_call: TRBV7-9
clone_size: many
d_call: TRBD2
cdr3_nt: TGTGCCAGCAGCGCAACCCGACTAGCGGGAGGGTGGCATGAGCAGTTCTTC
cdr3_aa: CASSATRLAGGWHEQFF

j_call: TRBJ1-5
v_call: TRBV10-3
clone_size: .
d_call: .
cdr3_nt: TGTGCCATCAGTGAGTCTGGTTACAATCAGCCCCAGCATTTT
cdr3_aa: CAISESGYNQPQHF

j_call: TRBJ2-7
v_call: TRBV6-5
clone_size: many
d_call: TRBD1
cdr3_nt: TGTGCCAGCAGTTTGGGGACAGGGAACAGCGAGCAGTACTTC
cdr3_aa: CASSLGTGNSEQYF

j_call: TRBJ2-1
v_call: TRBV11-1
clone_size: many
d_call: TRBD1
cdr3_nt: TGTGCCAGCAGCTTGGGGACAGGCGAGCAGTTCTTC
cdr3_aa: CASSLGTGEQFF

j_call: TRBJ2-3
v_call: TRBV7-2
clone_size: .
d_call: .
cdr3_nt: TGTGCCAGCAGCTTCAGGGGCACAGATACGCAGTATTTT
cdr3_aa: CASSFRGTDTQYF

j_call: TRBJ1-2
v_call: TRBV4-3
clone_size: many
d_call: TRBD1
cdr3_nt: TGCGCCAGCAGCTCCCGGGACAGGGCCCAGGGCGGCTACACCTTC
cdr3_aa: CASSSRDRAQGGYTF

j_call: TRBJ1-1
v_call: TRBV20-1
clone_size: few
d_call: .
cdr3_nt: TGCAGTGCTAGAGATAGGGCAAGGAACACTGAAGCTTTCTTT
cdr3_aa: CSARDRARNTEAFF

j_call: TRBJ1-5
v_call: TRBV11-2
clone_size: many
d_call: .
cdr3_nt: TGTGCCAGCAGCCCCGGGACCTCCAATCAGCCCCAGCATTTT
cdr3_aa: CASSPGTSNQPQHF

j_call: TRBJ2-3
v_call: TRBV7-9
clone_size: many
d_call: TRBD2
cdr3_nt: TGTGCCAGCAGCATCGGACTAGCGGGGACCACAGATACGCAGTATTTT
cdr3_aa: CASSIGLAGTTDTQYF

j_call: TRBJ2-1
v_call: TRBV5-3
clone_size: many
d_call: TRBD2
cdr3_nt: TGTGCCAGAAGCTTGGTTCTTCCTAGCGGGACATACAATGAGCAGTTCTTC
cdr3_aa: CARSLVLPSGTYNEQFF